A single T cell receptor (beta chain) is shown here with its context. This specimen comes from a study of radiotherapy plus CTLA-4 blockade in lung cancer. Germline assignment: CDR1 MGHRA and CDR2 YSYEKL. Trimming pared 1 base from V and 2 bases from J, leaving 15 bases between. The length of the CDR3 is 17 residues. The data were produced by immunoSEQ multiplex PCR, yet TCRdb's version contains in-frame clones alone and is incomplete. The repertoire consists of around 85,000 clones, with approximately 84% occurring once and the leading ten covering more than 2%. This specimen was peripheral blood, taken from a patient treated with radiotherapy plus ipilimumab. The rearrangement uses TRBV4-1 and TRBJ2-4; D gene ambiguous. The clonotype originates from a human donor with non-small cell lung cancer who had a partial response to radiotherapy plus ipilimumab. The DNA of the CDR3 is TGCGCCAGCAGCCAAGGAGTTTCCCCCAACCCCAAAAACATTCAGTACTTC. Its protein product is CASSQGVSPNPKNIQYF.